This is a list of T cell receptor beta chains from one sample in a study of TIL therapy for anti-PD-1-resistant metastatic lung cancer. Profiling relied on immunoSEQ multiplex PCR, and the TCRdb table lists in-frame clones only, not all of them. The data show approximately 45,000 clones, with around three quarters seen just once and more than 12% held by the top ten. Sequences were derived from blood, sampled at baseline. These receptors originate from a man in his sixties or seventies with non-small cell lung cancer. The CDR3 runs from the conserved cysteine through the conserved F or W. D genes are given only for firm matches. A clone size is listed for some rows: how often the clone was seen (once, few, many), or a class if it is expanded.

TRBJ1-1	TRBD1	.	TRBV2	CASRNRGEMNTEAFF	TGTGCCAGCAGAAACAGGGGCGAGATGAACACTGAAGCTTTCTTT
TRBJ2-1	TRBD2	.	TRBV14	CASSQDVAASGRARNEQFF	TGTGCCAGCAGCCAAGATGTCGCGGCTAGCGGGAGGGCCAGGAATGAGCAGTTCTTC
TRBJ2-3	TRBD2	.	TRBV9	CASSRTSGSTDTQYF	TGTGCCAGCAGCCGGACTAGCGGGAGCACAGATACGCAGTATTTT
TRBJ2-7	TRBD2	.	TRBV5-1	CASRYGGSYEQYF	TGCGCCAGCAGGTACGGCGGGAGCTACGAGCAGTACTTC
TRBJ2-3	.	.	TRBV19	CASSGRVGTDTQYF	TGTGCCAGTAGCGGTCGTGTTGGCACAGATACGCAGTATTTT
TRBJ1-5	.	once	TRBV7-6	CASSLAGSNQPQHF	TGTGCCAGCAGCTTAGCGGGGAGCAATCAGCCCCAGCATTTT
TRBJ2-1	.	once	TRBV2	CATSPDPPSNEQFF	TGTGCCACCTCTCCGGACCCACCGAGCAATGAGCAGTTCTTC
TRBJ2-5	TRBD2	.	TRBV29-1	CSVASGSETQYF	TGCAGCGTTGCTAGCGGGAGCGAGACCCAGTACTTC
TRBJ2-2	.	.	TRBV7-3	CASSLVSQNTGELFF	TGTGCCAGCAGCTTAGTCAGCCAGAACACCGGGGAGCTGTTTTTT
TRBJ2-1	TRBD2	.	TRBV19	CASKRLGGRAPYNEQFF	TGTGCCAGTAAGCGACTTGGCGGGAGGGCCCCCTACAATGAGCAGTTCTTC
TRBJ1-5	.	.	TRBV4-2	CASSQDPPGSSGQPQHF	TGTGCCAGCAGCCAAGATCCTCCAGGGTCGTCAGGTCAGCCCCAGCATTTT
TRBJ1-1	.	.	TRBV20-1	CSASGGIEAFF	TGCAGTGCCTCTGGGGGAATCGAAGCTTTCTTT
TRBJ2-7	.	.	TRBV27	CASSRTYNGYEQYF	TGTGCCAGCAGTCGGACATACAACGGGTACGAGCAGTACTTC
TRBJ2-1	TRBD2	.	TRBV5-1	CASSAGTSGGNEQFF	TGCGCCAGCTCCGCGGGGACTAGCGGTGGGAATGAGCAGTTCTTC
TRBJ1-6	.	.	TRBV4-1	CASSQDVGQGADGGNSPLHF	.
TRBJ1-3	.	.	TRBV4-3	CASSQLTGNSGNTIYF	TGCGCCAGCAGCCAACTGACAGGCAACTCTGGAAACACCATATATTTT
TRBJ2-1	.	.	TRBV19	CASSSFFPNEQFF	TGTGCCAGTAGTTCGTTTTTTCCCAATGAGCAGTTCTTC
TRBJ2-2	.	.	TRBV27	CASSLTMRSTGELFF	TGTGCCAGCAGTTTAACAATGAGGTCCACCGGGGAGCTGTTTTTT
TRBJ1-1	TRBD1	few	TRBV14	CASSKQGNEAFF	TGTGCCAGCAGCAAACAGGGGAATGAAGCTTTCTTT
TRBJ1-4	TRBD1	.	TRBV28	CASSFGTGTNEKLFF	TGTGCCAGCAGTTTTGGGACAGGAACTAATGAAAAACTGTTTTTT
TRBJ2-5	TRBD1	.	TRBV18	CASSRRQGPETQYF	TGTGCCAGCTCACGCCGACAGGGTCCGGAGACCCAGTACTTC
TRBJ1-5	.	.	TRBV5-6	CASSLSASGRQPQHF	TGTGCCAGCAGCTTGTCCGCCTCAGGGAGACAGCCCCAGCATTTT
TRBJ2-7	TRBD1	.	TRBV5-6	CASSSTGPYEQYF	TGTGCCAGCAGCTCGACAGGGCCCTACGAGCAGTACTTC
TRBJ1-4	.	.	TRBV19	CASNDLRTNEKLFF	TGTGCCAGTAACGATCTTCGGACTAATGAAAAACTGTTTTTT
TRBJ2-7	.	.	TRBV7-9	CASSFAEQGNFEQYF	TGTGCCAGCAGCTTTGCGGAGCAGGGGAATTTCGAGCAGTACTTC
TRBJ2-7	.	.	TRBV6-1	CASKSEEQSYEQYF	TGTGCCAGCAAGTCAGAAGAGCAGTCCTACGAGCAGTACTTC
TRBJ1-5	.	.	TRBV28	CASAGYQPQHF	TGTGCCAGCGCAGGGTACCAGCCCCAGCATTTT
TRBJ2-7	.	.	TRBV6-5	CASSTPSRASYEQYF	TGTGCCAGCAGTACCCCTTCCAGGGCATCCTACGAGCAGTACTTC
TRBJ2-5	TRBD1	.	TRBV5-1	CASRVWTGGEETQYF	TGCGCCAGCAGAGTCTGGACAGGGGGCGAAGAGACCCAGTACTTC
TRBJ1-6	.	.	TRBV27	CASTRDNGGSSPLHF	TGTGCCAGCACTAGGGACAATGGTGGCAGTTCACCCCTCCACTTT
TRBJ2-7	.	.	TRBV7-3	CASSLLGGEQYF	TGTGCCAGCAGCTTATTGGGGGGCGAGCAGTACTTC
TRBJ2-7	.	few	TRBV28	CASSLPTSSSYEQYF	TGTGCCAGCAGTTTACCTACTAGTTCCTCCTACGAGCAGTACTTC
TRBJ2-1	.	.	TRBV5-1	CASSLAPVAEQFF	TGCGCCAGCAGCTTGGCACCAGTGGCTGAGCAGTTCTTC
TRBJ2-7	.	.	TRBV5-1	CASSLGPGLANYEQYF	TGCGCCAGCAGCTTGGGTCCGGGACTGGCCAACTACGAGCAGTACTTC
TRBJ1-1	.	.	TRBV28	CASSPPSPGPSWAFF	TGTGCCAGCAGTCCCCCTTCTCCGGGGCCCTCGTGGGCTTTCTTT
TRBJ2-1	TRBD2	.	TRBV5-1	CASSPLAGGLSEQFF	TGCGCCAGCAGCCCACTAGCGGGAGGGCTTAGTGAGCAGTTCTTC
TRBJ2-4	TRBD1	.	TRBV30	CAWSLTLTGGAKNIQYF	TGTGCCTGGAGCCTTACGTTGACAGGGGGAGCCAAAAACATTCAGTACTTC
TRBJ2-2	.	.	TRBV5-1	CASSLWASLNTGELFF	TGCGCCAGCAGCTTGTGGGCTAGCCTGAACACCGGGGAGCTGTTTTTT
TRBJ1-2	.	.	TRBV5-1	CASSLALPDYGYTF	TGCGCCAGCAGCTTGGCCCTCCCAGACTATGGCTACACCTTC
TRBJ1-5	TRBD1	.	TRBV7-9	CASSPPGGQTNQPQHF	TGTGCCAGCAGCCCCCCCGGGGGACAGACCAATCAGCCCCAGCATTTT
TRBJ1-2	.	.	TRBV29-1	CSARDYYGYTF	TGCAGCGCCAGGGATTACTATGGCTACACCTTC
TRBJ2-7	TRBD2	few	TRBV5-1	CASSSTSGRAYSSYEQYF	TGCGCCAGCAGCTCGACTAGCGGGAGGGCCTATAGCTCCTACGAGCAGTACTTC
TRBJ2-7	.	.	TRBV5-5	CASRPTGSHKGEQYF	TGTGCCAGCAGGCCGACAGGCTCACACAAGGGGGAGCAGTACTTC
TRBJ2-1	TRBD2	.	TRBV11-2	CASSSRTSGSSYNEQFF	TGTGCCAGCAGCTCACGGACTAGCGGGAGCTCCTACAATGAGCAGTTCTTC
TRBJ2-1	TRBD2	.	TRBV9	CASSVLGTSDHNEQFF	TGTGCCAGCAGCGTATTAGGGACTAGCGACCACAATGAGCAGTTCTTC
TRBJ2-5	TRBD2	.	TRBV7-9	CASSLSREGETQYF	TGTGCCAGCAGCCTATCCCGGGAGGGAGAGACCCAGTACTTC